One sample yielded the 25 T cell receptor beta chains listed below, sequenced in a study of blood T cells in healthy people across ages. The authors ran a second PCR of about 6 to 11 cycles using a sample-barcoded 5' primer and a J-beta primer mix. TCRdb ran MiXCR on the 5' RACE reads and lists one entry per CDR3 protein. The data show some 1.4 million distinct CDR3 sequences, about 40% seen once. The sequencing input was blood. The receptors were sampled from a woman under 30 in good health.

The chain employs TRBV20-1 and TRBJ2-7, with unresolved D. The CDR3 runs to 11 residues. Deletions cut 3 bases from V and 6 bases from J, with 9 bases between. Germline CDR1 and CDR2: DFQATT and SNEGSKA (reference sequence). The CDR3 DNA is TGCAGTGCTAGTTGGACGGGCGAGCAGTACTTC. Protein sequence: CSASWTGEQYF.

J is TRBJ2-4 and V is TRBV10-1, with 9 bases matching TRBD2. The end of the DNA fits TRBJ2-5 better, so the J call may be wrong. This CDR3 spans 16 amino acids. Germline V gene data show CDR1 as WNHNN and CDR2 as SYGVQD (reference sequence). CDR3 in amino acids: CASSGLAGFDQETQYF. CDR3 in DNA: TGCGCCAGCAGTGGTCTAGCGGGATTCGATCAAGAGACCCAGTACTTC.

This clonotype was seen only a few times. This chain uses TRBV28 with TRBJ2-5; 9 bases are shared with TRBD2. Unmatched junction bases numbered 7, after V lost 6 bases and J lost 5 bases. CDR3 length: 14 residues. Germline loops: CDR1 MDHEN, CDR2 SYDVKM. As DNA, the CDR3 is TGTGCCAGCAGAAGACTAGCGGTCCCCGAGACCCAGTACTTC. Its protein is CASRRLAVPETQYF. Drawing the rest from reference TRBV28 and TRBJ2-5, the complete variable domain is DVKVTQSSRYLVKRTGEKVFLECVQDMDHENMFWYRQDPGLGLRLIYFSYDVKMKEKGDIPEGYSVSREKKERFSLILESASTNQTSMYLCASRRLAVPETQYFGPGTRLLVL.

V gene TRBV12-3 or TRBV12-4 combines with J gene TRBJ2-5, with 7 nucleotides matching TRBD1. With 5 bases clipped from V and 11 bases from J, the junction kept 11 bases outside the gene matches. The CDR3 runs 13 residues. The CDR3 region is CASSPPNRGEQYF. The CDR3 region has the DNA TGTGCCAGCAGTCCACCTAACAGGGGAGAGCAGTACTTC.

This chain joins TRBV7-6 and TRBJ2-3; the match to TRBD2 covers 14 bases. The CDR3 sequence is 22 residues long. Germline V gives CDR1 SGHVS, CDR2 FNYEAQ. With V trimmed by 5 bases and J by 2 bases, 21 bases remained unmatched. The CDR3 DNA reads TGTGCCAGCAGCCAACCTGCTAGCGGACTAGCGGGAGGTGCGGGTGCCACAGATACGCAGTATTTT. Its protein product is CASSQPASGLAGGAGATDTQYF.

This rearrangement joins TRBV20-1 to TRBJ2-1, with 14 bases that match TRBD2. Germline assignment: CDR1 DFQATT and CDR2 SNEGSKA (reference sequence). This CDR3 has 13 residues. Germline trimming cut 7 bases from V and 9 bases from J; bases unmatched to any gene: 5. This CDR3 is CSVAGLAGAEQFF. In nucleotides, the CDR3 is TGCAGTGTAGCGGGACTAGCGGGAGCTGAGCAGTTCTTC.

The chain is built from TRBV20-1 and TRBJ2-7; 10 nucleotides match TRBD1. CDR3 length equals 14 residues. Trimming cost V 6 bases and J 4 bases; bases outside gene matches: 9. The V gene's germline CDR1 is DFQATT and CDR2 SNEGSKA (reference sequence). The CDR3 sequence: CSAAGTGAGYEQYF. Here the CDR3 DNA reads TGCAGTGCCGCCGGGACAGGGGCGGGATACGAGCAGTACTTC.

The V and J genes are TRBV27 and TRBJ1-6, with D unresolved. V lost 2 bases, J lost 9 bases, and 11 bases lay in between. The CDR3 loop spans 14 amino acids. CDR1 is MNHEY and CDR2 is SMNVEV in the germline V gene (reference sequence). The CDR3 loop reads CASSLEVSGSPLHF. In DNA form, the CDR3 reads TGTGCCAGCAGTTTAGAGGTTTCGGGTTCACCCCTCCACTTT.

The rearrangement uses TRBV27 and TRBJ1-2; D possibly corresponds to TRBD1 (5 bases). With 10 bases removed from V and 4 bases from J, the gap between germline ends came to 13 bases. Germline V gives CDR1 MNHEY, CDR2 SMNVEV (reference sequence). The CDR3 length is 12 residues. CDR3 sequence (DNA): TGTGCCACTTACGGGGGAGCCTATGGCTACACCTTC. It translates to CATYGGAYGYTF.

The genes are TRBV27 and TRBJ2-1; 9 positions agree with TRBD2. The CDR3 runs 15 residues. The junction had 5 bases not matched to a gene; V was cut back by 6 bases and J by 2 bases. Germline values: CDR1 MNHEY, CDR2 SMNVEV (reference sequence). The CDR3 loop is CASRESGGPYNEQFF. DNA of the CDR3: TGTGCCAGCAGAGAGAGCGGGGGGCCCTACAATGAGCAGTTCTTC.

The V call is TRBV29-1, the J call TRBJ1-2; no definite D call. V was shortened by 1 base and J by 4 bases, with 4 bases between the two germline ends. The CDR3 totals 11 residues. Germline values: CDR1 SQVTM, CDR2 ANQGSEA. The CDR3 reads CSVEASYGYTF. CDR3 nucleotides: TGCAGCGTTGAAGCATCCTATGGCTACACCTTC.

The gene calls are TRBV27 and TRBJ1-2, with a possible D match to TRBD1 (5 bases). The CDR3 covers 14 residues. Germline loops: CDR1 MNHEY, CDR2 SMNVEV (reference sequence). V lost 6 bases and J 8 bases, leaving 19 bases between the germline ends. CDR3 coding DNA: TGTGCCAGCAGCAAAGACTGGGGGACGGGGGGCTACACCTTC. Translating gives CASSKDWGTGGYTF.

The chain has TRBV7-2 and TRBJ1-6; tentatively, D is TRBD1 (6 bases). Between the trimmed V and J ends, which lost 5 bases and 8 bases, there was a span of 16 bases. This CDR3 is 15 amino acids long. The germline CDR1 and CDR2 sequences are SGHTA and FQGNSA. This CDR3 is CASSPKTGWDSPLHF. In DNA, the CDR3 is TGTGCCAGCAGCCCGAAGACAGGTTGGGATTCACCCCTCCACTTT.

The chain employs TRBV7-9 and TRBJ1-3; D is ambiguous. The V end was cut by 5 bases, the J end by 0 bases, with 11 bases between. The CDR3 contains 15 residues. Germline V gene lookup returns CDR1 SEHNR and CDR2 FQNEAQ (reference sequence). In nucleotides, the CDR3 is TGTGCCAGCAGCACCCGGGCCAACTCTGGAAACACCATATATTTT. Protein sequence: CASSTRANSGNTIYF.

This clonotype occurred a few times. The chain joins TRBV6-1 to TRBJ2-1, with a weak D call TRBD1 (5 bases). CDR3 size: 12 residues. Trimming removed 6 bases at V and 6 bases at J, with 9 bases between. Per the germline V gene, CDR1 is MNHNS and CDR2 is SASEGT. The CDR3 coding sequence is TGTGCCAGCAGGCTGACAGTCAATGAGCAGTTCTTC. It encodes CASRLTVNEQFF.

This clonotype was recorded once. This chain links TRBV6-2 or TRBV6-3 with TRBJ2-2; TRBD2 agrees at 7 bases. Germline CDR1 is MNHEY and CDR2 is SVGEGT. The CDR3 contains 15 residues. The J segment lost 5 bases and the V segment lost 2 bases, leaving 5 bases of the junction unmatched. The chain's CDR3 is CASSYAGAVTGELFF. Here the CDR3 DNA reads TGTGCCAGCAGTTACGCGGGAGCGGTAACCGGGGAGCTGTTTTTT.

This clonotype was recorded a few times. J is TRBJ2-7 and V is TRBV7-8, with 7 bases matching TRBD1. CDR3 size: 17 residues. CDR1 SGHVS and CDR2 FQNEAQ come from the germline V gene. V shed 5 bases and J 1 base; nucleotides not matched to a gene: 14. This chain's CDR3 is CASSPSPTGTASYEQYF. CDR3 DNA sequence: TGTGCCAGCAGCCCCAGCCCGACCGGGACAGCTTCCTACGAGCAGTACTTC.

The chain couples TRBV20-1 to TRBJ2-7; D assignment may be TRBD1 or TRBD2 (5 bases each). The ends were cut back, 7 bases at V and 1 base at J, with 14 bases in the middle. This CDR3 contains 13 residues. Germline V gene lookup returns CDR1 DFQATT and CDR2 SNEGSKA (reference sequence). In nucleotides, the CDR3 is TGCAGTGTACGGGGCGTTAGGTCCTACGAGCAGTACTTC. This codes for CSVRGVRSYEQYF.

The CDR3 loop reads CASSQGGDRAGEAFF. The DNA for the CDR3 is TGCGCCAGCAGCCAAGGGGGGGACAGGGCAGGTGAAGCTTTCTTT. The chain recombines TRBV4-1 with TRBJ1-1; 9 bases line up with TRBD1. V trimming: 1 base; J trimming: 7 bases; junction bases outside the gene matches: 7. Germline CDR1 and CDR2: MGHRA and YSYEKL. The CDR3 runs to 15 residues.

V gene TRBV6-5 combines with J gene TRBJ2-1; 12 positions match TRBD2. CDR3 length: 16 residues. The V and J ends lost 2 bases and 6 bases, in that order; junction bases with no gene match: 5. Germline lookup yields CDR1 MNHEY and CDR2 SVGAGI. For the CDR3, the DNA is TGTGCCAGCAGTTACACCACTAGCGGGAGGCGCAATGAGCAGTTCTTC. Its protein is CASSYTTSGRRNEQFF.

This sequence joins TRBV2 and TRBJ2-1; 8 bases are shared with TRBD2. J lost 0 bases, V lost 8 bases, and 9 bases had no gene match. Germline V gene lookup returns CDR1 SNHLY and CDR2 FYNNEI. The CDR3 length is 16 residues. The CDR3 DNA reads as TGTGCCAGCGGGGGGCGCGGGGGGAGCTCCTACAATGAGCAGTTCTTC. It specifies CASGGRGGSSYNEQFF. The whole variable domain, filled in from reference TRBV2 and TRBJ2-1, reads EPEVTQTPSHQVTQMGQEVILRCVPISNHLYFYWYRQILGQKVEFLVSFYNNEISEKSEIFDDQFSVERPDGSNFTLKIRSTKLEDSAMYFCASGGRGGSSYNEQFFGPGTRLTVL.

This chain uses TRBV7-9 with TRBJ1-1; tentative D call: TRBD1 (5 bases). This CDR3 is 11 amino acids long. Germline V lookup: CDR1 SEHNR, CDR2 FQNEAQ (reference sequence). V dropped 6 bases and J dropped 11 bases, with 13 bases sitting between them. This CDR3 is CASRLAPGAFF. The CDR3 bases are TGTGCCAGCAGGCTGGCCCCAGGGGCTTTCTTT.

This clonotype was seen a handful of times. The genes are TRBV29-1 and TRBJ2-7; 9 bases are shared with TRBD1. Germline V lookup: CDR1 SQVTM, CDR2 ANQGSEA. With 6 bases clipped from V and 3 bases from J, the junction kept 6 bases outside the gene matches. The CDR3 runs 13 residues. CDR3 residues: CSVGTGSGYEQYF. The CDR3 DNA sequence: TGCAGCGTGGGGACAGGGTCGGGCTACGAGCAGTACTTC.

The chain employs TRBV5-1 and TRBJ1-2; D possibly corresponds to TRBD1 (5 bases). Germline V gives CDR1 SGHRS, CDR2 YFSETQ. Deletions cut 4 bases from V and 5 bases from J, with 15 bases between. This CDR3 region has 14 residues. The CDR3 sequence: CASSLGTYLYGYTF. DNA for the CDR3: TGCGCCAGCAGCCTCGGGACCTATTTATATGGCTACACCTTC.

This rearrangement joins TRBV5-4 to TRBJ1-2, with D hard to call. The CDR3 is made up of 15 amino acids. Trimming took off 4 bases at V and 0 bases at J, with 13 bases between the two ends. In germline, CDR1 is SGHNT, CDR2 YYREEE (reference sequence). In DNA, the CDR3 is TGTGCCAGCAGCCCGCCGGAGGGCTCTAACTATGGCTACACCTTC. This sequence encodes CASSPPEGSNYGYTF.